This TCR beta chain was profiled in a study of blood T cell repertoires in COVID-19. For the study at large: Specimens from acute and convalescent COVID-19 originated in the United States, Italy and Spain. The analysed material was cDNA or gDNA that came from T cells, B-cell-depleted T cells, or PBMCs.

Per the original data handling: Nucleated cell counts were estimated from reference gene primer amplification. Libraries were prepared by immunoSEQ multiplex PCR; TCRdb keeps only in-frame clonotypes and omits some of them. V and J calls and clone size are copied from that table; D and trimming were computed from the DNA. The sample includes a few hundred thousand clones, 84% seen only once; the top ten take approximately 2.4%. V lost 3 bases and J lost 5, with 11 bases in between. The germline CDR1 and CDR2 sequences are MNHEY and SMNVEV (reference sequence). The CDR3 covers 15 residues. The J gene is TRBJ1-6, the V gene TRBV27; D possibly corresponds to TRBD1 (5 bases). The specimen was peripheral blood. The sequence was collected from a man aged 40-55 years who had recovered from COVID-19. CDR3 sequence: CASSLGWGDNSPLHF. Here the CDR3 DNA reads TGTGCCAGCAGTTTGGGGTGGGGCGATAATTCACCCCTCCACTTT.